The 31 T cell receptor beta chains given below trace back to one sample, sequenced in a study of OX40 agonist ivuxolimab in advanced cancers. Profiling relied on immunoSEQ multiplex PCR, and the TCRdb table lists in-frame clones only, not all of them. The repertoire consists of roughly 56,000 clones, with around 90% occurring once and the leading ten covering more than 0.5%. The sample here was CD4+ or CD8+ T cells sorted from blood, taken in a trial of the OX40 agonist ivuxolimab. The receptors come from an adult with an advanced solid tumor such as melanoma, head and neck, liver or kidney cancer.

The V and J genes are TRBV28 and TRBJ2-7; D is possibly TRBD2 (6 bases). The CDR3 has 15 residues. The germline V gene has CDR1 MDHEN and CDR2 SYDVKM. The germline V and J ends were trimmed by 8 bases and 3 bases, with 20 bases remaining between them. CDR3 sequence reads: CASVNPGPTSYEQYF. The CDR3 region has the DNA TGTGCCAGCGTTAACCCGGGACCGACTAGCTACGAGCAGTACTTC.

This chain joins TRBV6-1 and TRBJ2-2; 12 nucleotides match TRBD2. Germline CDR1 reads MNHNS; CDR2 reads SASEGT. The CDR3 covers 15 residues. V trimming: 6 bases; J trimming: 5 bases; junction bases outside the gene matches: 4. For the CDR3, the DNA is TGTGCCAGCAGACTAGCGGGAGGAGGGACCGGGGAGCTGTTTTTT. It encodes CASRLAGGGTGELFF.

The chain combines TRBV29-1 with TRBJ2-5; no firm D call. From germline, CDR1 is SQVTM and CDR2 ANQGSEA. The CDR3 sequence is 12 residues long. The germline V and J ends were trimmed by 7 bases and 0 bases, with 9 bases remaining between them. The CDR3 region is CSAVQNQETQYF. Written as DNA, the CDR3 is TGCAGCGCGGTCCAAAACCAAGAGACCCAGTACTTC.

The V and J genes are TRBV6-5 and TRBJ1-2, with D maybe TRBD1 (6 bases). V was shortened by 6 bases and J by 4 bases, with 15 bases between the two germline ends. From germline, CDR1 is MNHEY and CDR2 SVGAGI. The CDR3 runs 14 residues. This CDR3 reads CASRRDRIPYGYTF. Here the CDR3 DNA reads TGTGCCAGCAGGCGAGACAGGATACCCTATGGCTACACCTTC.

The V call is TRBV7-9, the J call TRBJ1-2; 8 nucleotides match TRBD1. With V trimmed by 5 bases and J by 6 bases, 11 bases remained unmatched. This CDR3 comprises 15 residues. CDR1 and CDR2 (germline): SEHNR, FQNEAQ (reference sequence). CDR3: CASSPPWQGANGYTF. The CDR3 nucleotides are TGTGCCAGCAGCCCCCCGTGGCAGGGGGCGAATGGCTACACCTTC.

V usage is TRBV18 and J usage is TRBJ2-6; D gene uncertain. The germline gives CDR1 KGHSH, CDR2 LQKENI. The germline V and J ends were trimmed by 3 bases and 0 bases, with 3 bases remaining between them. CDR3 length equals 14 residues. The DNA of the CDR3 is TGTGCCAGCTCACCCTACTCTGGGGCCAACGTCCTGACTTTC. It translates to CASSPYSGANVLTF.

V gene TRBV10-3 combines with J gene TRBJ1-1, with D perhaps TRBD1 (5 bases). The CDR3 spans 16 residues. CDR1 is ENHRY and CDR2 is SYGVKD in the germline V gene. The ends were cut back, 4 bases at V and 1 base at J, with 16 bases in the middle. The CDR3 DNA is TGTGCCATCAGTGTTGGGGCCCCATTTGAGAACACTGAAGCTTTCTTT. The encoded protein is CAISVGAPFENTEAFF.

The chain uses TRBV10-2 and TRBJ2-3, with D possibly matching TRBD2 (6 bases). The germline CDR1 and CDR2 sequences are WSHSY and SAAADI. The CDR3 runs to 14 residues. The ends were cut back, 5 bases at V and 5 bases at J, with 14 bases in the middle. DNA of the CDR3: TGCGCCAGCAGTCCGGGAGAGGTACGAGATACGCAGTATTTT. Protein sequence: CASSPGEVRDTQYF.

This sequence joins TRBV5-4 and TRBJ2-7; maybe TRBD1 (6 bases). The CDR3 has 13 amino acids. Germline V CDR1 and CDR2: SGHNT, YYREEE (reference sequence). V was cut by 4 bases and J by 3 bases, with 11 bases left in between. The CDR3 protein is CASSPGHRYEQYF. The CDR3, as DNA: TGTGCCAGCAGCCCGGGACACCGCTACGAGCAGTACTTC.

The chain couples TRBV30 to TRBJ2-7, with TRBD2 identical over 11 bases. V dropped 3 bases and J dropped 4; count of bases not matched to a gene: 2. The CDR3 contains 13 residues. CDR1 GTSNPN and CDR2 SVGIG come from the germline V gene (reference sequence). CDR3 nucleotide sequence: TGTGCCTGGAGCTGGACTAGCGGGTACGAGCAGTACTTC. Translation gives CAWSWTSGYEQYF. The variable domain in full, with the rest retrieved from reference TRBV30 and TRBJ2-7, is SQTIHQWPATLVQPVGSPLSLECTVEGTSNPNLYWYRQAAGRGLQLLFYSVGIGQISSEVPQNLSASRPQDRQFILSSKKLLLSDSGFYLCAWSWTSGYEQYFGPGTRLTVT.

V gene TRBV7-8 combines with J gene TRBJ1-1; TRBD1 matches at 12 bases. Germline V gene lookup returns CDR1 SGHVS and CDR2 FQNEAQ. After removal of 1 base from V and 6 bases from J, the junction contained 3 bases not matched to a gene. This CDR3 contains 15 residues. CDR3 sequence (DNA): TGTGCCAGCAGCTTAGAGGGACAGGGGGCGGCTGAAGCTTTCTTT. Protein sequence: CASSLEGQGAAEAFF.

The chain has TRBV21-1 and TRBJ2-2; the table's D call, TRBD1, has no DNA check behind it. TRBV21-1 is tagged as a pseudogene. This CDR3 region has 10 residues. This CDR3 reads CASSNRELFF. The CDR3 bases are TGTGCCAGCAGCAACAGGGAGCTGTTTTTT.

This sequence joins TRBV28 and TRBJ2-7, with D perhaps TRBD2 (5 bases). Germline values: CDR1 MDHEN, CDR2 SYDVKM. V lost 7 bases and J lost 6, with 13 bases in between. CDR3 size: 12 residues. CDR3 region: CASTYPSGEQYF. The CDR3 coding sequence is TGTGCCAGCACCTATCCGAGCGGCGAGCAGTACTTC.

This sequence joins TRBV28 and TRBJ1-3, with unresolved D. CDR1 is MDHEN and CDR2 is SYDVKM in the germline V gene. This CDR3 spans 15 amino acids. V was clipped by 2 bases and J by 0 bases, with 8 bases between them. CDR3 region: CASSLPTLSGNTIYF. CDR3 bases: TGTGCCAGCAGTTTACCCACCCTCTCTGGAAACACCATATATTTT.

V is TRBV10-2 and J is TRBJ2-2; D possibly matches TRBD1 or TRBD2 (5 bases each). Germline V lookup: CDR1 WSHSY, CDR2 SAAADI. CDR3 length equals 14 residues. V shed 0 bases and J shed 9 bases, with 11 bases lying between them. The CDR3 coding sequence is TGCGCCAGCAGTGAGTCGGTGGGGGTGCGGGAGCTGTTTTTT. Residues: CASSESVGVRELFF.

V and J are TRBV5-1 and TRBJ1-3; 9 nucleotides line up with TRBD1. The CDR3 covers 18 residues. Germline values: CDR1 SGHRS, CDR2 YFSETQ. The trim removed 2 bases at V and 3 bases at J, leaving 12 bases unmatched. In DNA, the CDR3 is TGCGCCAGCAGCTTTGGTTACAGGGGGCTTGGCGGTGGAAACACCATATATTTT. Its protein product is CASSFGYRGLGGGNTIYF.

The chain combines TRBV7-8 with TRBJ2-3; 7 bases line up with TRBD2. The CDR3 sequence is 17 residues long. Germline trimming cut 0 bases from V and 6 bases from J; bases unmatched to any gene: 12. Germline V gene lookup returns CDR1 SGHVS and CDR2 FQNEAQ. Written as DNA, the CDR3 is TGTGCCAGCAGCTTAGCGCGCCTAGCGGATAGGATGGATACGCAGTATTTT. Amino acids: CASSLARLADRMDTQYF.

CDR3 loop: CASYSGGEQYF. In DNA, the CDR3 is TGTGCCAGCTACAGCGGGGGGGAGCAGTACTTC. This chain links TRBV6-5 with TRBJ2-7, with TRBD2 matching 9 bases. The germline CDR1 and CDR2 sequences are MNHEY and SVGAGI. This CDR3 contains 11 residues. V trimming: 8 bases; J trimming: 7 bases; junction bases outside the gene matches: 3.

The rearrangement uses TRBV6-1 and TRBJ2-7, with TRBD2 matching 10 bases. CDR1 is MNHNS, CDR2 SASEGT, per germline. Trimming removed 7 bases from V and 6 bases from J; junction bases left unmatched: 9. CDR3 length: 14 amino acids. CDR3: CASKVTSGTGEQYF. The CDR3 bases are TGTGCCAGCAAGGTCACTAGCGGGACCGGCGAGCAGTACTTC.

This chain links TRBV30 with TRBJ2-7; D is ambiguous. The V gene's germline CDR1 is GTSNPN and CDR2 SVGIG (reference sequence). The CDR3 has 13 residues. V was cut by 0 bases and J by 0 bases, with 6 bases left in between. This CDR3 is CAWSVGFSYEQYF. CDR3 coding DNA: TGTGCCTGGAGTGTAGGGTTCTCCTACGAGCAGTACTTC.

The V gene is TRBV19, the J gene TRBJ1-4, with a tentative D call TRBD1 (5 bases). The CDR3 has 16 amino acids. V was clipped by 5 bases and J by 8 bases, with 21 bases between them. The germline gives CDR1 LNHDA, CDR2 SQIVND (reference sequence). The CDR3 bases are TGTGCCAGTAGTGTTGGAATAAATTCGGAGGGGGAAAAACTGTTTTTT. Its protein product is CASSVGINSEGEKLFF.

V gene TRBV5-4 combines with J gene TRBJ2-7; 8 nucleotides line up with TRBD1. Germline trimming cut 0 bases from V and 3 bases from J; bases unmatched to any gene: 11. The CDR3 covers 17 residues. CDR1 SGHNT and CDR2 YYREEE come from the germline V gene (reference sequence). The CDR3 sequence: CASSLGQGRLGIYEQYF. In DNA, the CDR3 is TGTGCCAGCAGCTTGGGACAGGGGCGACTAGGTATCTACGAGCAGTACTTC. Based on the CDR3 plus reference TRBV5-4 and TRBJ2-7, the full variable domain is ETGVTQSPTHLIKTRGQQVTLRCSSQSGHNTVSWYQQALGQGPQFIFQYYREEENGRGNFPPRFSGLQFPNYSSELNVNALELDDSALYLCASSLGQGRLGIYEQYFGPGTRLTVT.

J is TRBJ2-3 and V is TRBV5-1, with a possible D match to TRBD2 (5 bases). This CDR3 has 15 amino acids. Germline CDR1 and CDR2: SGHRS and YFSETQ. Deletions cut 3 bases from V and 4 bases from J, with 15 bases between. The CDR3 loop reads CASSSGLAGSDTQYF. The DNA for the CDR3 is TGCGCCAGCAGCTCGGGTTTGGCGGGCTCAGATACGCAGTATTTT.

V gene TRBV5-4 combines with J gene TRBJ2-5, with D perhaps given as TRBD1 or TRBD2 (5 bases each). The J call may be faulty, since TRBJ2-7 better matches the DNA end. Germline CDR1 and CDR2: SGHNT and YYREEE (reference sequence). This CDR3 is 13 amino acids long. The CDR3 nucleotides read TGTGCCAGCAGCACGGGACGGAGATACGAGCAGTACTTC. It encodes CASSTGRRYEQYF.

The rearrangement uses TRBV6-6 and TRBJ2-1; unclear D gene. CDR1 and CDR2 from the germline V gene are MNHNY and SVGAGI (reference sequence). The CDR3 spans 16 residues. V was clipped by 5 bases and J by 0 bases, with 14 bases between them. In DNA, the CDR3 is TGTGCCAGCAGTCCTGTACCCCTCAGCTCCTACAATGAGCAGTTCTTC. It yields the protein CASSPVPLSSYNEQFF.

The rearrangement joins TRBV2 to TRBJ1-1; TRBD1 aligns across 8 bases. The germline CDR1 and CDR2 sequences are SNHLY and FYNNEI. Losses at the gene ends were 6 bases for V and 10 bases for J; bases not matched to a gene: 10. CDR3 length: 13 residues. The CDR3 bases are TGTGCCAGCAGCCTCCTCGGACAGGGTCTAGCTTTCTTT. Amino acids: CASSLLGQGLAFF.

The J gene is TRBJ2-7, the V gene TRBV9; D unclear. The CDR3 totals 14 residues. Trimming took off 3 bases at V and 0 bases at J, with 10 bases between the two ends. From germline, CDR1 is SGDLS and CDR2 YYNGEE. CDR3 DNA sequence: TGTGCCAGCAGCGCCGCACCGAGCTCCTACGAGCAGTACTTC. It codes for CASSAAPSSYEQYF.

The chain couples TRBV19 to TRBJ1-5, with 8 bases lining up with TRBD1. V was clipped by 9 bases and J by 6 bases; unmatched bases: 10. The CDR3 covers 14 residues. CDR1 and CDR2 from the germline V gene are LNHDA and SQIVND (reference sequence). CDR3 in DNA: TGTGCCAGCAGGGGACAGGTGTCGGGTCAGCCCCAGCATTTT. Protein: CASRGQVSGQPQHF.

For this clone: Other DNA sequences in the sample encode the same CDR3. V usage is TRBV7-6 and J usage is TRBJ2-7; perhaps TRBD2 as D (5 bases). The CDR3 contains 13 residues. The germline V gene encodes CDR1 SGHVS and CDR2 FNYEAQ. V dropped 1 base and J dropped 3 bases, with 7 bases sitting between them. As DNA, the CDR3 is TGTGCCAGCAGCTTAGGGGCGGGCTACGAGCAGTACTTC. This codes for CASSLGAGYEQYF.

This clone was seen only once. The rearrangement uses TRBV9 and TRBJ2-1; D unclear. This CDR3 has 12 amino acids. V lost 1 base to trimming and J lost 5 bases, with 4 bases between them. Germline values: CDR1 SGDLS, CDR2 YYNGEE. CDR3 loop: CASSVSHNEQFF. DNA of the CDR3: TGTGCCAGCAGCGTATCCCACAATGAGCAGTTCTTC.

V gene TRBV15 combines with J gene TRBJ2-5, with 8 bases identical to TRBD2. J lost 4 bases, V lost 0 bases, and 4 bases had no gene match. Looked up from germline, CDR1 is LNHNV and CDR2 is YYDKDF (reference sequence). This CDR3 contains 15 residues. This chain's CDR3 is CATSRDAGGGETQYF. The CDR3 nucleotides read TGTGCCACCAGCAGAGATGCGGGAGGAGGAGAGACCCAGTACTTC.